This T cell receptor (beta chain) was sequenced during a study of T cell changes during pregnancy in multiple sclerosis (dated by TCRdb to between 2018 and 2021). Regarding the research as a whole: Changes in the T cell repertoire over the course of pregnancy were examined in this study in women with multiple sclerosis.

Remarks on this clone: Its antigen is currently not known. Qualities for individual bases were not recorded, and no much larger clone is one base off.

The library came from the immunoSEQ multiplex PCR assay. TCRdb's version of the immuneACCESS table is confined to in-frame rearrangements and falls short of the full clone set. An unresolved V gene accounts for under half of the shortfall where checked; the remainder is of unknown origin. This sample is represented by roughly 30,000 clones; 88% of them were singletons. The ten largest clones add up to about 0.7% of the sample. Sequences SGHRS (CDR1) and YFSETQ (CDR2) are obtained from the germline V gene. V is pruned by 8 bases and J by 2 bases, leaving 6 bases of the junction without a gene match. From its cysteine to its phenylalanine, the CDR3 spans 14 amino acids. Left in the record is the CDR3 DNA by itself, 42 bases read in frame from the first base.

Sequencing used CD4+ T cells from peripheral blood mononuclear cells, obtained in the first trimester of pregnancy. Recombination connected TRBV5-1 to TRBJ2-2, and 7 bases in between align with TRBD1. The clonotype comes from a female donor in good health, enrolled as a control in a pregnancy study. The DNA is TGCGCCAGTAGACAGGGAGACAACACCGGGGAGCTGTTTTTT. It is translated as CASRQGDNTGELFF.